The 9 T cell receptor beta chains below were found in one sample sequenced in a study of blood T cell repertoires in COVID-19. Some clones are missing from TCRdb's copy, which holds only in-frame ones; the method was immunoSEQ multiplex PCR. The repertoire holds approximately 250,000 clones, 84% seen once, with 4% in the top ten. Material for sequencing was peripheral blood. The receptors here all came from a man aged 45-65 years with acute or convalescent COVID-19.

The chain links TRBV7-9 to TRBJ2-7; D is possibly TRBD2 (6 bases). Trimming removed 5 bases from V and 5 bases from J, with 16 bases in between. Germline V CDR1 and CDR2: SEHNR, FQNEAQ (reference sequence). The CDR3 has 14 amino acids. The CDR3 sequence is CASSPAVGGNEQYF. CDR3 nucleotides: TGTGCCAGCAGCCCAGCCGTTGGGGGGAACGAGCAGTACTTC.

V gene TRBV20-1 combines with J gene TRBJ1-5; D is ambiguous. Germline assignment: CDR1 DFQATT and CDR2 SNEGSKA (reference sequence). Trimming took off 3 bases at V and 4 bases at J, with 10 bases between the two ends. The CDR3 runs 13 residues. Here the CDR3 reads CSASEEFNQPQHF. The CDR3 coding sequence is TGCAGTGCTAGTGAAGAGTTTAATCAGCCCCAGCATTTT.

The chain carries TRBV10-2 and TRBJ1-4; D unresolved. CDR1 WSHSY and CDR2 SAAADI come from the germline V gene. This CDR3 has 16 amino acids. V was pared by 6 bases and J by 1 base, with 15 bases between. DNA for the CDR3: TGCGCCAGCAGGACCGAGAGGCTTCTAACTAATGAAAAACTGTTTTTT. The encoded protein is CASRTERLLTNEKLFF.

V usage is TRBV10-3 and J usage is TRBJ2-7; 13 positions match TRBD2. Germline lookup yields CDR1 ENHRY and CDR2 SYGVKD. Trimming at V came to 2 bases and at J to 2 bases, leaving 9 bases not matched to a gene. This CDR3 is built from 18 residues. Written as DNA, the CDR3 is TGTGCCATCAGTGAGATTCGGACTAGCGGGAGTCCTACCTACGAGCAGTACTTC. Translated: CAISEIRTSGSPTYEQYF.

CDR3 in amino acids: CASSLDTSGGPYNEQFF. As DNA, the CDR3 is TGTGCCAGCAGCTTAGATACGAGCGGGGGGCCATACAATGAGCAGTTCTTC. The rearrangement uses TRBV11-3 and TRBJ2-1, with 9 bases that match TRBD2. Trimming cost V 0 bases and J 4 bases; bases outside gene matches: 7. The CDR3 covers 17 residues. The germline gives CDR1 SGHNT, CDR2 YENEEA.

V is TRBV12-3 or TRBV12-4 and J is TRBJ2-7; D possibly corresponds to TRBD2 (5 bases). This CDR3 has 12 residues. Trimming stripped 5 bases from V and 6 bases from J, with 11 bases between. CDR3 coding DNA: TGTGCCAGCAGTGCGCGGACTGCCGAGCAGTACTTC. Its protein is CASSARTAEQYF.

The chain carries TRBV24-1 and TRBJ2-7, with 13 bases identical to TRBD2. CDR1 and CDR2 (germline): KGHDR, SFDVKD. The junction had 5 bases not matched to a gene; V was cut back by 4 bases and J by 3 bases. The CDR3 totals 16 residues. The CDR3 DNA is TGTGCCACCAGTGAAGCCGGGACTAGCGGGATCTACGAGCAGTACTTC. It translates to CATSEAGTSGIYEQYF.

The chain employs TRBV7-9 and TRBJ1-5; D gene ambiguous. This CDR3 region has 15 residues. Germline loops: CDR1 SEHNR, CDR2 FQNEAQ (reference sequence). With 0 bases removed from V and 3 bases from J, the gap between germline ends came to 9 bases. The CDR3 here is CASSLAGSINQPQHF. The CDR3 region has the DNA TGTGCCAGCAGCTTAGCCGGGAGTATCAATCAGCCCCAGCATTTT.

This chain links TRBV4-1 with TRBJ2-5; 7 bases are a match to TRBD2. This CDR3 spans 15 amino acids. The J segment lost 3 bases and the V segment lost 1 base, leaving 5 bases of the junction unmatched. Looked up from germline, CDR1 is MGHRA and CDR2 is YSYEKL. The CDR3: CASSQGAGKKETQYF. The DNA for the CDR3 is TGCGCCAGCAGCCAAGGAGCGGGGAAGAAAGAGACCCAGTACTTC.